These 8 T cell receptor beta chains were all obtained from the same sample, sequenced in a study of vaccination effects on CD4 cells after COVID-19. Profiling relied on immunoSEQ multiplex PCR, and the TCRdb table lists in-frame clones only, not all of them. The data contain roughly 71,000 clones, around three quarters of them singletons. The antigens these receptors bind are not known. Antigen-specific CD4+ T cells were expanded (with viral peptide pools) by the ViraFEST assay ahead of sequencing. The culture ran for 10 days before CD4+ T cells were isolated. Subjects were given two BNT162b2 or mRNA-1273 vaccine doses. The material was CD4+ T cells from PBMCs cultured with HCoV-OC43 spike peptides, obtained after COVID-19 vaccination. Subset reported: HCoV-OC43 spike overlapping peptide pool stimulation. The receptors stem from a human donor who received a COVID-19 vaccine.

The chain uses TRBV27 and TRBJ1-2; TRBD1 matches at 7 bases. With 5 bases clipped from V and 8 bases from J, the junction kept 8 bases outside the gene matches. CDR3 size: 13 residues. Germline assignment: CDR1 MNHEY and CDR2 SMNVEV (reference sequence). The CDR3 coding sequence is TGTGCCAGCAGTCCCGGACAGGTCGGGGGCTACACCTTC. Translating gives CASSPGQVGGYTF.

The chain combines TRBV7-7 with TRBJ1-1; D gene ambiguous. In germline, CDR1 is SSHAT, CDR2 FNYEAQ (reference sequence). V shed 5 bases and J shed 4 bases, with 14 bases lying between them. This CDR3 is built from 14 residues. The CDR3 reads CASSPLPGSTEAFF. DNA of the CDR3: TGTGCCAGCAGCCCCCTCCCGGGCTCCACTGAAGCTTTCTTT.

This clone was observed a single time. Germline and junction disagree at one end, which may indicate a read error. This chain uses TRBV29-1 with TRBJ1-2, with a possible D match to TRBD1 (6 bases). CDR1 SQVTM and CDR2 ANQGSEA come from the germline V gene. CDR3 size: 12 residues. CDR3 nucleotide sequence: TGCAGCGTCGAAGGGGGGGGTTATGGCTACACCTTC. It specifies CSVEGGGYGYTF.

The chain uses TRBV9 and TRBJ2-3, with a possible D match to TRBD2 (7 bases). The CDR3 runs 15 residues. Germline V lookup: CDR1 SGDLS, CDR2 YYNGEE. V was cut by 0 bases and J by 4 bases, with 12 bases left in between. CDR3 in DNA: TGTGCCAGCAGCGTAGCGGGGGGCGTCGCAGATACGCAGTATTTT. Translating gives CASSVAGGVADTQYF.

There are a few counts of this clone. This sequence joins TRBV7-8 and TRBJ1-5; D ambiguous. Trimming removed 1 base at V and 1 base at J, with 11 bases between. Germline V gives CDR1 SGHVS, CDR2 FQNEAQ. CDR3 length: 16 amino acids. CDR3 in DNA: TGTGCCAGCAGCTTAGAATCTCTAGGGAGCAATCAGCCCCAGCATTTT. Amino acids: CASSLESLGSNQPQHF.

This rearrangement joins TRBV2 to TRBJ1-6, with a tentative D call TRBD1 (6 bases). V lost 6 bases and J lost 7, with 16 bases in between. Germline CDR1 SNHLY, CDR2 FYNNEI. The CDR3 sequence is 15 residues long. The CDR3 DNA reads TGTGCCAGCAGCGTCCAGGGGATTCGGAATTCACCCCTCCACTTT. Translating it yields CASSVQGIRNSPLHF. Full variable domain (remainder filled in from reference TRBV2 and TRBJ1-6): EPEVTQTPSHQVTQMGQEVILRCVPISNHLYFYWYRQILGQKVEFLVSFYNNEISEKSEIFDDQFSVERPDGSNFTLKIRSTKLEDSAMYFCASSVQGIRNSPLHFGNGTRLTVT.

The chain joins TRBV6-2 or TRBV6-3 to TRBJ1-6, with D unclear. Trimming removed 5 bases at V and 9 bases at J, with 20 bases between. The germline V gene has CDR1 MNHEY and CDR2 SVGEGT. The CDR3 extends over 16 amino acids. In DNA, the CDR3 is TGTGCCAGCAGTGCAAAGCCTCTGGCGGCTTCTTCACCCCTCCACTTT. Its translation: CASSAKPLAASSPLHF.

This rearrangement joins TRBV2 to TRBJ1-3, with a weak D call TRBD1 (5 bases). Germline CDR1 reads SNHLY; CDR2 reads FYNNEI. There are 15 residues in the CDR3. Deletions cut 7 bases from V and 4 bases from J, with 17 bases between. CDR3 region: CASTTFQGYGNTIYF. In nucleotides, the CDR3 is TGTGCCAGCACCACCTTTCAGGGATACGGAAACACCATATATTTT.